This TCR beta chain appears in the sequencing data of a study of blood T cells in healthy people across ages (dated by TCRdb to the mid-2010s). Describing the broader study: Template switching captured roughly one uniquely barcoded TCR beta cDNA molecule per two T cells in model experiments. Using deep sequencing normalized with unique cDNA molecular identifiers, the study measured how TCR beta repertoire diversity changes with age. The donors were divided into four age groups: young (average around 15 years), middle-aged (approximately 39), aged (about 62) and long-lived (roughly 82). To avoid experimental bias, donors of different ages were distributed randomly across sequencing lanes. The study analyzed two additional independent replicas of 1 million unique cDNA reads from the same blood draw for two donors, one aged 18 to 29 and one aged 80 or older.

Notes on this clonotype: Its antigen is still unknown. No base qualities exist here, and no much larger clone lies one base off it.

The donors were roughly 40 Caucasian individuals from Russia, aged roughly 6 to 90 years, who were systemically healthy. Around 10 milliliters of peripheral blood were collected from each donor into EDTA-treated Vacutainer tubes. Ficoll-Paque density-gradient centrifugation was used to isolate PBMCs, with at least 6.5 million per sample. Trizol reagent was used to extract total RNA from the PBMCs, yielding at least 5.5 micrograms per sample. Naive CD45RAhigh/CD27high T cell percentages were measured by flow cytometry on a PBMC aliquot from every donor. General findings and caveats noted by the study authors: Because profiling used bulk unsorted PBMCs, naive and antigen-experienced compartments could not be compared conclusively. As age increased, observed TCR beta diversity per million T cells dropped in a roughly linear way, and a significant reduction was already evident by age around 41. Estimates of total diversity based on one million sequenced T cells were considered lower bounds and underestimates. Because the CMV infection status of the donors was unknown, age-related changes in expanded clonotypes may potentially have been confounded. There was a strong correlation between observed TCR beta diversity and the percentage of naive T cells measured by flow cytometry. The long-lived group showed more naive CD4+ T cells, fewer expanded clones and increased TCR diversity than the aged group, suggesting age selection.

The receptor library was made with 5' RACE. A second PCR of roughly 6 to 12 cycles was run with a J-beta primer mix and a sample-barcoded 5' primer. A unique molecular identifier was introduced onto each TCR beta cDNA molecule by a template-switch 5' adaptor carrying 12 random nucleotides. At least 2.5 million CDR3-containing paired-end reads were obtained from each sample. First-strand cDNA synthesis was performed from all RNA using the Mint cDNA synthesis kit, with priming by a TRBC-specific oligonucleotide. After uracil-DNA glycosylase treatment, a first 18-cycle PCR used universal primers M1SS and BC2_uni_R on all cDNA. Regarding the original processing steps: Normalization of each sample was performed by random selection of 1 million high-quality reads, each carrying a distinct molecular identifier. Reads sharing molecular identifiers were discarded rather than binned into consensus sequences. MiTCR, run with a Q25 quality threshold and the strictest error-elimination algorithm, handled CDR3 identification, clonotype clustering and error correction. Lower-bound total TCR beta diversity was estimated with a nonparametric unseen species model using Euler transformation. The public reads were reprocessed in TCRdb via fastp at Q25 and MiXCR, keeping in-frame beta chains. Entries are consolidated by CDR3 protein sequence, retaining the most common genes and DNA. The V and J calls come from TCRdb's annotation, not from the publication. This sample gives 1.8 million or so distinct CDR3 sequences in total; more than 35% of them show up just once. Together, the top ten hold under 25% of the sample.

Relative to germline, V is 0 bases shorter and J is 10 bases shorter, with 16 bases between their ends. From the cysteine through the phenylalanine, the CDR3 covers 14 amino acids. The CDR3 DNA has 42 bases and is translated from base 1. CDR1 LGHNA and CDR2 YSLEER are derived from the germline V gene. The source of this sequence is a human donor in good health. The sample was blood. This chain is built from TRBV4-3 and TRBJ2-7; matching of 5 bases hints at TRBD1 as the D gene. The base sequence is TGCGCCAGCAGCCAAGAATCGACGTCACAGGAACAGTACTTC. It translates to CASSQESTSQEQYF.